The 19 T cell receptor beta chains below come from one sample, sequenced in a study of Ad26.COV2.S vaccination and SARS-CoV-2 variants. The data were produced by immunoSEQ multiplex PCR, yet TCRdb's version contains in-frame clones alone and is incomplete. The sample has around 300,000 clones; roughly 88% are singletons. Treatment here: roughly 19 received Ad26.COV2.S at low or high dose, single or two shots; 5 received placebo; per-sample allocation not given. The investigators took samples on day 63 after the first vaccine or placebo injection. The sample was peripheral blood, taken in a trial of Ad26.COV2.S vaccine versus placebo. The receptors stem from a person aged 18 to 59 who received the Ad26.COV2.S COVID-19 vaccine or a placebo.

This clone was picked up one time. DNA of the CDR3: TGTGCCAGCTCACTCCACCGACAGGGCCTTGCAACTAATGAAAAACTGTTTTTT. Translating it yields CASSLHRQGLATNEKLFF. The V gene is TRBV18, the J gene TRBJ1-4; 7 bases match TRBD1. With 4 bases clipped from V and 0 bases from J, the junction kept 11 bases outside the gene matches. Germline CDR1 KGHSH, CDR2 LQKENI. The CDR3 covers 18 residues.

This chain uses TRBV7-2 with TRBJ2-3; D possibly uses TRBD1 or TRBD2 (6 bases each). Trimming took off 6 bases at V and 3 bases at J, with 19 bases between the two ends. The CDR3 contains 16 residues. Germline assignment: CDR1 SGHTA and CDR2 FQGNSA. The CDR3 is CASRRGGLERTDTQYF. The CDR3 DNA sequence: TGTGCCAGCAGAAGAGGGGGGTTAGAGAGGACAGATACGCAGTATTTT.

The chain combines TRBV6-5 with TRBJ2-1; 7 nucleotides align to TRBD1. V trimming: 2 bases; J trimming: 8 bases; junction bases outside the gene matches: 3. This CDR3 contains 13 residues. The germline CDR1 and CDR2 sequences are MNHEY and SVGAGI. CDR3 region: CASSYMTGYEQFF. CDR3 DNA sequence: TGTGCCAGCAGTTACATGACAGGGTATGAGCAGTTCTTC.

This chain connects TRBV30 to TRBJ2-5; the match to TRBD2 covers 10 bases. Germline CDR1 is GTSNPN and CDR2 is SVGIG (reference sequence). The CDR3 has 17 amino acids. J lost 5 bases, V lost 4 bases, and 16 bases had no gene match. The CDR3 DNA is TGTGCCTGGACCTTGGGGCTAGCGGGAGTGCGGGGCGAGACCCAGTACTTC. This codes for CAWTLGLAGVRGETQYF.

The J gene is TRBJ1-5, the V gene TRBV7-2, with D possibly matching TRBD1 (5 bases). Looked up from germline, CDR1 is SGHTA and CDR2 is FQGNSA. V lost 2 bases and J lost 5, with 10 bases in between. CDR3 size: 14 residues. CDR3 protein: CASSLTGQDQPQHF. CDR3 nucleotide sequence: TGTGCCAGCAGCTTAACGGGGCAGGATCAGCCCCAGCATTTT. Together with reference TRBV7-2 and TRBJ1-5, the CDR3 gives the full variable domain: GAGVSQSPSNKVTEKGKDVELRCDPISGHTALYWYRQSLGQGLEFLIYFQGNSAPDKSGLPSDRFSAERTGGSVSTLTIQRTQQEDSAVYLCASSLTGQDQPQHFGDGTRLSIL.

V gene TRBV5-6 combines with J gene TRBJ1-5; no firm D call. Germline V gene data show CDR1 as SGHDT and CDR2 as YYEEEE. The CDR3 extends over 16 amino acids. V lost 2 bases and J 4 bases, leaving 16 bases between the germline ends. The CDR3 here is CASSFWALVNNQPQHF. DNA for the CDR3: TGTGCCAGCAGCTTTTGGGCACTGGTGAATAATCAGCCCCAGCATTTT.

The CDR3 loop reads CASRETAIEAFF. The DNA for the CDR3 is TGTGCCAGCCGAGAGACAGCCATTGAAGCTTTCTTT. The rearrangement joins TRBV6-5 to TRBJ1-1; tentative D call: TRBD1 (5 bases). The V gene lost 8 bases and the J gene lost 7 bases, with 14 bases spanning the gap. The CDR3 is made up of 12 amino acids. Germline CDR1 is MNHEY and CDR2 is SVGAGI.

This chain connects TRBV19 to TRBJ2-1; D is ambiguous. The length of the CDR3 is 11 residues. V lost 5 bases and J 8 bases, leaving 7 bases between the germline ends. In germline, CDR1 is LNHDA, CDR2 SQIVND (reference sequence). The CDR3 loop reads CASSFVDEQFF. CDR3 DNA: TGTGCCAGTAGTTTCGTCGATGAGCAGTTCTTC.

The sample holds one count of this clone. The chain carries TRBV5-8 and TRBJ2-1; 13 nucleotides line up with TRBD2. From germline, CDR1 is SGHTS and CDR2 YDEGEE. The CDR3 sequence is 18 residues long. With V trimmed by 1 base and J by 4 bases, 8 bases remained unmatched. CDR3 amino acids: CASSLIGLAGAVYNEQFF. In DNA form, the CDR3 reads TGTGCCAGCAGCTTGATTGGACTAGCGGGGGCCGTTTACAATGAGCAGTTCTTC.

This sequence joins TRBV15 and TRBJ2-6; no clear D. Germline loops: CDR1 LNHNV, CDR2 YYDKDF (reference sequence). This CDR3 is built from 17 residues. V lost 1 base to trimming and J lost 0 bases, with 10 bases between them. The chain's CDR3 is CATSRGDTLSGANVLTF. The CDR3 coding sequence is TGTGCCACCAGCAGAGGTGACACCCTCTCTGGGGCCAACGTCCTGACTTTC. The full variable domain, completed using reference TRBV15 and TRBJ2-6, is DAMVIQNPRYQVTQFGKPVTLSCSQTLNHNVMYWYQQKSSQAPKLLFHYYDKDFNNEADTPDNFQSRRPNTSFCFLDIRSPGLGDTAMYLCATSRGDTLSGANVLTFGAGSRLTVL.

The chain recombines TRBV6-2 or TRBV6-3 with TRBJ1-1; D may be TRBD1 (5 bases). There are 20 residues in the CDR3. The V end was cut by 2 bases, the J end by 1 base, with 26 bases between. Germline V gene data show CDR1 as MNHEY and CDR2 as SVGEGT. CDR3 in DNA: TGTGCCAGCAGTTACCTCCATTCAGGGTTCATGGGCCCCTCGAACACTGAAGCTTTCTTT. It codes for CASSYLHSGFMGPSNTEAFF.

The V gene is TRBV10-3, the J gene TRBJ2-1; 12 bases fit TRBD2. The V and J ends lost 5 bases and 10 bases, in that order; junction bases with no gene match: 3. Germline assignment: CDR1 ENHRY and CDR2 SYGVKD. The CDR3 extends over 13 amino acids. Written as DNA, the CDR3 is TGTGCCATCAGTCCTAGCGGGAGGGCCGAGCAGTTCTTC. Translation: CAISPSGRAEQFF.

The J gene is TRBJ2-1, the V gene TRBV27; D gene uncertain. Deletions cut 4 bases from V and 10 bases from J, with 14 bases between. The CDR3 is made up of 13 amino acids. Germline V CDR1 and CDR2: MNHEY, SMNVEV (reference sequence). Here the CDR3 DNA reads TGTGCCAGCAGTTCCCTCTCCCGACCGGAGCAGTTCTTC. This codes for CASSSLSRPEQFF.

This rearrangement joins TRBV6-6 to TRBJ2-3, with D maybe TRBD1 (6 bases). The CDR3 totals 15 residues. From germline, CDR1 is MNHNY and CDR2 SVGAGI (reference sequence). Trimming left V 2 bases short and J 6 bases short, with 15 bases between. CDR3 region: CASSYVQGESDTQYF. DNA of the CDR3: TGTGCCAGCAGTTACGTACAGGGCGAATCTGATACGCAGTATTTT.

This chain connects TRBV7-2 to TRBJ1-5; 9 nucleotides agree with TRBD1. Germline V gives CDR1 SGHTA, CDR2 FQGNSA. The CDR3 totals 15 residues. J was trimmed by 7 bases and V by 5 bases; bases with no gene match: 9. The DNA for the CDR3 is TGTGCCAGCAGCACTACCGGGACAGGGTACCAGCCCCAGCATTTT. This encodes CASSTTGTGYQPQHF.

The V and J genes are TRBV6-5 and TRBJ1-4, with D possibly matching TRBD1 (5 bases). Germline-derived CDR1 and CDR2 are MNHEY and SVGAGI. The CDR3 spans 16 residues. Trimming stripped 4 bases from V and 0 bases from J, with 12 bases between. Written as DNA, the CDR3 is TGTGCCAGCAGTTTCTATACAGGAACAACTAATGAAAAACTGTTTTTT. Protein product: CASSFYTGTTNEKLFF.

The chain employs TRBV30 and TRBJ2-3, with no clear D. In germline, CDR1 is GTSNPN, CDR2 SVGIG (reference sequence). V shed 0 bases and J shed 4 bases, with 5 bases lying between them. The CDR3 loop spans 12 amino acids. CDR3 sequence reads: CAWSVRSDTQYF. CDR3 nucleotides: TGTGCCTGGAGTGTACGATCAGATACGCAGTATTTT.

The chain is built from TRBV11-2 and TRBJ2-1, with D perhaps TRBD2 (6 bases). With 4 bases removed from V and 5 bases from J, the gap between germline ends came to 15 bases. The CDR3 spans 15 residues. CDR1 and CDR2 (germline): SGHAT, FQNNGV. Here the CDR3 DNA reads TGTGCCAGCAGCTCACGCCCCCGGGGGAACAATGAGCAGTTCTTC. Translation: CASSSRPRGNNEQFF.

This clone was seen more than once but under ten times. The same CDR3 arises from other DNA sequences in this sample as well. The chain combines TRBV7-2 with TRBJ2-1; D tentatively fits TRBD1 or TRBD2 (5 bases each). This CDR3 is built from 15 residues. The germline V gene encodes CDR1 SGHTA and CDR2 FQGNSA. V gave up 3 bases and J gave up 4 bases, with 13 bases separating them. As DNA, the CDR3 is TGTGCCAGCAGCTTTCCCGGGACCCCGTACAATGAGCAGTTCTTC. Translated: CASSFPGTPYNEQFF.